This T cell receptor (beta chain) was identified during a study of STAT5B mutations in CD4+ large granular lymphocyte leukemia. Profiled with immunoSEQ multiplex PCR; TCRdb holds only in-frame clones, not every one. The table shows 45,000 to 50,000 clones, with 80% to 85% occurring only once. Germline V gene lookup returns CDR1 LNHDA and CDR2 SQIVND (reference sequence). Trimming stripped 6 bases from V and 0 bases from J, with 9 bases between. The CDR3 has 14 amino acids. The chain joins TRBV19 to TRBJ2-4; D is ambiguous. The TCR sequence derives from a human donor in good health. Sample: CD4+ T cells from blood buffy coats. CDR3 protein: CASSPSLAKNIQYF. The CDR3 DNA is TGTGCCAGTAGCCCCAGCCTAGCCAAAAACATTCAGTACTTC.